The T cell receptor beta chain under discussion was sequenced for a study of cytomegalovirus exposure and HLA in healthy donors. In this sample, this clone turned up once. V trimming: 7 bases; J trimming: 6 bases; junction bases outside the gene matches: 3. CDR3 length equals 11 residues. The germline V gene encodes CDR1 SGHTA and CDR2 FQGNSA. Assay: immunoSEQ multiplex PCR; the TCRdb copy retains only in-frame clones and omits some. The sample records roughly 200,000 clones, about 81% being singletons. Sequenced: PBMCs. The receptor was isolated from a woman in her 30s in good health and CMV-seronegative. V is TRBV7-2 and J is TRBJ2-7; 7 positions match TRBD2. The CDR3 sequence is CASTGGREQYF. CDR3 bases: TGTGCCAGCACGGGGGGACGCGAGCAGTACTTC.